This TCR beta chain was captured by sequencing in a study of shared clonotypes between healthy human individuals. Study summary: The plates for each donor numbered three CD4 naive, three CD4 memory, two CD8 naive and one CD8 memory.

CD8 memory was a combination of CD45RO+ cells and CCR7-negative CD45RA+ TemRA cells. Points from the study as a whole: Incompleteness in sorted-subset sequencing, despite large depth, was shown by rarefaction.

Replicate PCRs for sorted subsets used approximately 190 ng DNA; this equaled 25,000 to 35,000 T cell genomes. The method was immunoSEQ multiplex PCR; TCRdb's version includes in-frame clones alone and lacks a portion of them. Seen here are over 300,000 clones, around 86% observed once, and the top ten hold 15% to 20%. CDR1 is MGHRA and CDR2 is YSYEKL in the germline V gene. The CDR3 spans 18 residues. With 0 bases clipped from V and 0 bases from J, the junction kept 11 bases outside the gene matches. Remarks on this clone: Its antigen remains unknown.

This chain connects TRBV4-1 to TRBJ2-7; 7 bases map to TRBD1. Sequencing was done on a sample of memory CD8+ T cells sorted from blood. Subset indicated: CD45RO+ cells pooled with CCR7-negative TemRA cells. The sequence came from a man aged 18 to 29 in good health. CDR3 sequence reads: CASSQDPSTGASSYEQYF. The CDR3 region has the DNA TGCGCCAGCAGCCAAGATCCCTCCACAGGGGCTAGCTCCTACGAGCAGTACTTC.